The subject of this entry is one T cell receptor (beta chain). The data belong to a study of cytomegalovirus exposure and HLA in healthy donors. Germline lookup yields CDR1 MRHNA and CDR2 SNTAGT. With 6 bases removed from V and 7 bases from J, the gap between germline ends came to 10 bases. This CDR3 is built from 12 residues. Primers for the PCR totalled 60 Vbeta and 13 Jbeta. Measured with immunoSEQ multiplex PCR; TCRdb has only the in-frame clones, and not every one. This table has approximately 110,000 clones, over 65% appearing once. Specimen: PBMCs. V gene TRBV6-4 combines with J gene TRBJ2-1; maybe TRBD1 (6 bases). This TCR was recovered from a woman younger than 35 in good health and CMV-seronegative. The CDR3 DNA reads as TGTGCCAGCAGAGCACAGGGAAATGAGCAGTTCTTC. Protein sequence: CASRAQGNEQFF.